Listed here are 22 T cell receptor beta chains from one sample, sequenced in a study of memory CD4+ T cells and cytomegalovirus serostatus. TCRdb keeps only in-frame clones here, not all; method: immunoSEQ multiplex PCR. The top ten clones hold 0.78% of a sample with 75,000 to 90,000 clones, more than 70% of them seen once. Single viable CD3+CD4+CD8-CD45RO+ cells were sorted as the memory CD4+ T cells. The sequenced sample consisted of memory CD4+ T cells from blood. These receptors were collected from an adult in good health and CMV-seronegative.

The chain is built from TRBV18 and TRBJ2-2; D remains unclear. This CDR3 has 16 amino acids. Trimming removed 1 base from V and 3 bases from J, with 12 bases in between. Germline loops: CDR1 KGHSH, CDR2 LQKENI. CDR3 residues: CASSPLLPWDTGELFF. The CDR3 DNA follows: TGTGCCAGCTCACCACTTTTGCCGTGGGACACCGGGGAGCTGTTTTTT.

This chain joins TRBV15 and TRBJ1-2; 7 bases map to TRBD1. V gave up 0 bases and J gave up 2 bases; unmatched junction bases: 3. This CDR3 comprises 15 residues. Germline loops: CDR1 LNHNV, CDR2 YYDKDF (reference sequence). CDR3 in DNA: TGTGCCACCAGCAGAGAAGCAGGGGGAAACTATGGCTACACCTTC. This encodes CATSREAGGNYGYTF.

The rearrangement uses TRBV7-9 and TRBJ2-6; 10 bases line up with TRBD1. V shed 6 bases, J shed 0 bases, and the junction held 2 bases outside the gene matches. Germline V gene data show CDR1 as SEHNR and CDR2 as FQNEAQ (reference sequence). The CDR3 loop spans 16 amino acids. CDR3 nucleotide sequence: TGTGCCAGCAGTGACAGGGGGCTCTCTGGGGCCAACGTCCTGACTTTC. Protein sequence: CASSDRGLSGANVLTF.

This clone showed up just once. V and J are TRBV6-1 and TRBJ1-2, with D maybe TRBD1 (6 bases). The germline CDR1 and CDR2 sequences are MNHNS and SASEGT. This CDR3 is 15 amino acids long. V was shortened by 6 bases and J by 1 base, with 15 bases between the two germline ends. The CDR3 DNA reads as TGTGCCAGCAGCTACCAGGGGACCGGTAACTATGGCTACACCTTC. Translation: CASSYQGTGNYGYTF.

This chain uses TRBV6-1 with TRBJ2-3; possibly TRBD2 for D (5 bases). Germline CDR1 is MNHNS and CDR2 is SASEGT. This CDR3 contains 15 residues. The germline V and J ends were trimmed by 2 bases and 3 bases, with 12 bases remaining between them. CDR3: CASSENPWRTDTQYF. CDR3 DNA: TGTGCCAGCAGTGAAAATCCCTGGAGGACAGATACGCAGTATTTT.

In this sample, this clone turned up a few times. This sequence joins TRBV7-3 and TRBJ1-1; a possible D gene is TRBD1 (6 bases). CDR1 is SGHTA, CDR2 FQGTGA, per germline. The V gene lost 4 bases and the J gene lost 6 bases, with 18 bases spanning the gap. CDR3 length: 15 residues. The CDR3 DNA sequence: TGTGCCAGCAGCTCACGGGCCGGGGGGCGGTCTGAAGCTTTCTTT. Encoded protein: CASSSRAGGRSEAFF.

A single count supports this clone. This chain joins TRBV2 and TRBJ1-2; D is undetermined. Deletions cut 1 base from V and 2 bases from J, with 14 bases between. CDR3 length: 16 residues. Germline CDR1 reads SNHLY; CDR2 reads FYNNEI. The CDR3 region has the DNA TGTGCCAGCAGTGAAGGTCAGCAACCTCTGAACTATGGCTACACCTTC. Protein product: CASSEGQQPLNYGYTF.

In the case of this clone: The same CDR3 can be traced to other DNA sequences in this sample. This rearrangement joins TRBV7-2 to TRBJ1-2; a possible D gene is TRBD1 (6 bases). Germline values: CDR1 SGHTA, CDR2 FQGNSA. The V end lost 2 bases, the J end lost 4 bases, and 14 bases lay between the germline ends. CDR3 length equals 15 residues. CDR3 region: CASSLNGGRGYGYTF. The DNA for the CDR3 is TGTGCCAGCAGCTTAAACGGGGGGCGCGGCTATGGCTACACCTTC.

This rearrangement joins TRBV9 to TRBJ1-1, with a tentative D call TRBD1 (6 bases). Germline CDR1 SGDLS, CDR2 YYNGEE. CDR3 length: 14 amino acids. Trimming took 4 bases from V and 3 from J, leaving 13 bases between them. DNA for the CDR3: TGTGCCAGCAGCTTCACAGGGTACGACACTGAAGCTTTCTTT. Its translation: CASSFTGYDTEAFF.

The chain joins TRBV29-1 to TRBJ1-1; maybe TRBD1 (6 bases). The germline V and J ends were trimmed by 2 bases and 4 bases, with 11 bases remaining between them. The germline V gene encodes CDR1 SQVTM and CDR2 ANQGSEA. The CDR3 sequence is 13 residues long. The CDR3 region has the DNA TGCAGCGTTGAATCTTTGGGGGCCACTGAAGCTTTCTTT. Its protein is CSVESLGATEAFF.

V gene TRBV19 combines with J gene TRBJ1-2; D is possibly TRBD1 (5 bases). V gave up 7 bases and J gave up 4 bases, with 16 bases separating them. The CDR3 covers 14 residues. The germline CDR1 and CDR2 sequences are LNHDA and SQIVND (reference sequence). The CDR3, as DNA: TGTGCCAGTACCCCCGACAGACCCCTCTATGGCTACACCTTC. Translating it yields CASTPDRPLYGYTF.

In DNA form, the CDR3 reads TGTGCCAGCAGCTTAGATGGAGCGGGCGAATACGAGCAGTACTTC. This translates into CASSLDGAGEYEQYF. The chain combines TRBV7-9 with TRBJ2-7; D perhaps matches TRBD2 (6 bases). V shed 1 base and J shed 4 bases, with 14 bases lying between them. Germline loops: CDR1 SEHNR, CDR2 FQNEAQ (reference sequence). The CDR3 is 15 amino acids.

The chain uses TRBV5-6 and TRBJ1-5, with 11 bases that match TRBD1. CDR3 size: 15 residues. The V gene end was trimmed by 4 bases and the J gene end by 4 bases; junction bases not matched to a gene: 4. The germline CDR1 and CDR2 sequences are SGHDT and YYEEEE. The CDR3 sequence is CASSGGTGGNQPQHF. Here the CDR3 DNA reads TGTGCCAGCAGCGGCGGGACAGGGGGTAATCAGCCCCAGCATTTT.

The rearrangement uses TRBV5-4 and TRBJ2-1; 10 bases agree with TRBD2. V dropped 7 bases and J dropped 7; count of bases not matched to a gene: 8. The CDR3 is 14 residues long. CDR1 and CDR2 (germline): SGHNT, YYREEE (reference sequence). CDR3 DNA: TGTGCCAGCTCGGATAGGACTAGCGGTAATGAGCAGTTCTTC. This encodes CASSDRTSGNEQFF.

The rearrangement joins TRBV7-6 to TRBJ2-3; 9 positions match TRBD1. This CDR3 is built from 14 residues. With V trimmed by 5 bases and J by 6 bases, 6 bases remained unmatched. Germline V gene sequence: CDR1 SGHVS, CDR2 FNYEAQ. CDR3 in DNA: TGTGCCAGCAGCCCCACAGGGGGCAGGGATACGCAGTATTTT. Its protein product is CASSPTGGRDTQYF.

The rearrangement links TRBV28 to TRBJ1-3, with TRBD1 matching over 7 bases. With 6 bases clipped from V and 0 bases from J, the junction kept 11 bases outside the gene matches. Germline CDR1 is MDHEN and CDR2 is SYDVKM. There are 17 residues in the CDR3. The CDR3 protein is CASRLPIGTDSGNTIYF. Written as DNA, the CDR3 is TGTGCCAGCAGACTCCCTATCGGGACAGACTCTGGAAACACCATATATTTT.

The table lists this clone with a count of one. The rearrangement uses TRBV9 and TRBJ1-6; D is uncertain. CDR3 length: 13 residues. Germline loops: CDR1 SGDLS, CDR2 YYNGEE. The V end lost 0 bases, the J end lost 8 bases, and 6 bases lay between the germline ends. The CDR3 here is CASSVGRDSPLHF. CDR3 nucleotide sequence: TGTGCCAGCAGCGTAGGGAGGGATTCACCCCTCCACTTT.

This sequence joins TRBV10-3 and TRBJ2-7, with TRBD1 identical over 7 bases. Per the germline V gene, CDR1 is ENHRY and CDR2 is SYGVKD. The V gene end was trimmed by 6 bases and the J gene end by 6 bases; junction bases not matched to a gene: 2. CDR3 length: 11 residues. The CDR3 DNA reads TGTGCCATCAGACAGGGGAGCGAGCAGTACTTC. Encoded protein: CAIRQGSEQYF.

The V gene is TRBV21-1, the J gene TRBJ2-5. TRBV21-1 is a listed pseudogene. The CDR3 runs to 14 residues. CDR3 nucleotide sequence: TGTGCCAGCAGCCTTCCAACGGAACCAGAGACCCAGTACTTC. Amino acid sequence: CASSLPTEPETQYF.

There are a few counts of this clone. The chain links TRBV29-1 to TRBJ2-3; D is undetermined. Germline values: CDR1 SQVTM, CDR2 ANQGSEA. Deletions cut 4 bases from V and 2 bases from J, with 16 bases between. This CDR3 has 15 amino acids. CDR3 nucleotide sequence: TGCAGCGTTGTGGAAGGAACACACATCACAGATACGCAGTATTTT. This gives the protein CSVVEGTHITDTQYF.

The rearrangement joins TRBV28 to TRBJ1-3, with D perhaps matching TRBD1 (5 bases). Germline V gene data show CDR1 as MDHEN and CDR2 as SYDVKM. The length of the CDR3 is 13 residues. V lost 8 bases to trimming and J lost 3 bases, with 11 bases between them. The CDR3: CASCQGGGNTIYF. The CDR3 nucleotides are TGTGCCAGCTGCCAGGGAGGTGGAAACACCATATATTTT.

This chain uses TRBV4-2 with TRBJ2-5; no reliable D call. Germline CDR1 reads LGHNA; CDR2 reads YNFKEQ. The CDR3 consists of 15 residues. V was cut by 5 bases and J by 5 bases, with 18 bases left in between. CDR3 region: CASSFDLKGIETQYF. The CDR3 region has the DNA TGTGCCAGCAGCTTTGATTTAAAGGGCATTGAGACCCAGTACTTC.